Below are 5 T cell receptor beta chains sequenced from a single sample in a study of tumor-infiltrating lymphocytes in primary liver carcinoma. Scientists recovered RNA and DNA together from roughly 20-30 mg of unsorted bulk tissue. Priming with a constant-region primer yielded TCR beta cDNA from about 500 ng total RNA. Libraries for TCR beta were built through three nested multiplex PCR rounds, which together made up a slightly modified ARM-PCR procedure. Amplification in the first two PCR rounds was performed using TRBV1-TRBV30 forward primers and a C-beta reverse primer for 10 cycles each. A single record per CDR3 protein comes from TCRdb applying MiXCR to the multiplex PCR reads. Here the sample spans 100,000 or so distinct CDR3 sequences, approximately 70% being singletons. Sequenced sample: liver tumor tissue from sampling region 2. Subset denoted: tumor region T2, inferior pole. These receptor sequences come from a woman aged 55-69 years with primary liver carcinoma and hepatitis B virus infection.

This chain links TRBV5-6 with TRBJ2-4; possibly TRBD2 for D (6 bases). The V gene lost 4 bases and the J gene lost 8 bases, with 13 bases spanning the gap. Per germline, CDR1 SGHDT and CDR2 YYEEEE. The CDR3 is 13 residues long. Here the CDR3 DNA reads TGTGCCAGCAGCCGCCGGGACTTAGACATTCAGTACTTC. It codes for CASSRRDLDIQYF.

The sample holds a few counts of this clonotype. Since a much larger clone is just one base distant, this may be a read error. This CDR3 fails to terminate in the conserved phenylalanine or tryptophan, so it likely reflects a read error. This chain joins TRBV13 and TRBJ1-1; a possible D gene is TRBD1 (6 bases). V dropped 4 bases and J dropped 0 bases, with 12 bases sitting between them. CDR3 length: 15 amino acids. Germline values: CDR1 PRHDT, CDR2 FYEKMQ (reference sequence). The DNA of the CDR3 is TGTGCCAGCAGCTCCGAGGGGGGGTTGAACACTGAAGCTTTCTCT. It codes for CASSSEGGLNTEAFS.

Concerning this clonotype itself: This likely comes from a read error, as the CDR3 has no conserved phenylalanine or tryptophan at its end. The V and J genes are TRBV5-1 and TRBJ2-7, with 9 bases identical to TRBD2. Germline V lookup: CDR1 SGHRS, CDR2 YFSETQ. The CDR3 is 16 residues long. In DNA form, the CDR3 reads TGCGCCAGCAGCTTGGCCCCGACTAGCGGATCCTACGAACAGTACTTA. As protein: CASSLAPTSGSYEQYL.

Comments on this clonotype: The junction and the germline gene differ at one end; a read error may be behind it. The V gene is TRBV11-2, the J gene TRBJ1-2; a weak D match, TRBD1 (6 bases). Germline V gene data show CDR1 as SGHAT and CDR2 as FQNNGV. The CDR3 runs 14 residues. The CDR3 nucleotides read TGTGCCAGCAACTTAAACAGGGTATTCTATGTCTACACCTTC. This translates into CASNLNRVFYVYTF.

Concerning this clonotype: Since no conserved phenylalanine or tryptophan closes the CDR3, a read error is the likely cause. This chain uses TRBV6-1 with TRBJ2-3, with D perhaps TRBD2 (5 bases). CDR3 length: 15 residues. The germline CDR1 and CDR2 sequences are MNHNS and SASEGT. The CDR3 bases are TGTGCCAGCAGTATAGGCGTATCTAGCACAGATACCCAGTATGTT. This sequence encodes CASSIGVSSTDTQYV.